This section outlines one TCR beta chain sequence together with its context. Its target is not known. Trimming took off 0 bases at V and 3 bases at J, with 8 bases between the two ends. Per the germline V gene, CDR1 is LNHNV and CDR2 is YYDKDF (reference sequence). The CDR3 spans 14 residues. This record belongs to a study of OX40 agonist ivuxolimab in advanced cancers. Study-level information: Patients were roughly 87% male with ages about 23 to 90, mean approximately 55.

Measured with immunoSEQ multiplex PCR; TCRdb has only the in-frame clones, and not every one. Here the sample spans over 60,000 clones, roughly 90% being singletons. Study-wide results and caveats: At doses 0.1 to 3.0 mg/kg, CD4+ and CD8+ clones expanded. Some of the lowest clonal expansion was seen in partial responders at 0.1-3.0 mg/kg.

The sequence derives from an adult with an advanced solid tumor such as melanoma, head and neck, liver or kidney cancer. Material: CD4+ or CD8+ T cells sorted from blood, obtained in a trial of the OX40 agonist ivuxolimab. This chain links TRBV15 with TRBJ2-5; D tentatively reads TRBD1 or TRBD2 (5 bases each). In nucleotides, the CDR3 is TGTGCCACCAGCAGAGATGTGGGGGAAGAGACCCAGTACTTC. It is translated as CATSRDVGEETQYF.